Presented here are 14 T cell receptor beta chains from one specimen sequenced in a study of T cells expressing NK-cell markers. TCRdb re-called the 5' RACE reads and gives one entry per CDR3 protein, without DNA. The sample totals 160,000 or so distinct CDR3 sequences. The sample was blood T cells: a sorted CD56 or NKG2C T cell subset, CD4+ or CD8+ T cells, or bulk PBMC T cells (not recorded which). Every receptor here comes from a woman between 18 and 69 years old in good health.

This chain uses TRBV5-1 with TRBJ2-7. Germline V gene lookup returns CDR1 SGHRS and CDR2 YFSETQ. The CDR3 spans 15 residues. CDR3 protein: CASSVSVDGELGQYF.

Here the CDR3 reads CSVASPGELFF. The chain uses TRBV29-1 and TRBJ2-2; TCRdb designates TRBD2, a call that cannot be tested without DNA. CDR1 is SQVTM, CDR2 ANQGSEA, per germline. The CDR3 runs to 11 residues.

This rearrangement joins TRBV7-6 to TRBJ2-2; with no DNA, the TCRdb D assignment of TRBD1 cannot be verified. This CDR3 has 16 amino acids. Germline lookup yields CDR1 SGHVS and CDR2 FNYEAQ. The CDR3: CASSLAAGQGAGELFF.

The chain has TRBV11-3 and TRBJ2-7; the D call of TRBD1 rests on TCRdb alone, since no DNA is present to check it. The CDR3 totals 15 residues. Germline V gives CDR1 SGHNT, CDR2 YENEEA. The CDR3 loop reads CASSSNTGPTYEQYF.

V is TRBV7-8 and J is TRBJ2-2; the TCRdb D gene call, TRBD1, has no DNA to confirm it. The CDR3 sequence is 17 residues long. Germline CDR1 and CDR2: SGHVS and FQNEAQ. The CDR3 protein is CASSYPPGTGYPGELFF.

The rearrangement links TRBV20-1 to TRBJ2-2; absent DNA, TCRdb's TRBD2 call cannot be checked. This CDR3 spans 13 amino acids. Germline V lookup: CDR1 DFQATT, CDR2 SNEGSKA (reference sequence). This CDR3 reads CSASLAVTGELFF.

This chain links TRBV5-1 with TRBJ1-4; absent DNA, TCRdb's TRBD1 call cannot be checked. The CDR3 contains 14 residues. Germline V gene data show CDR1 as SGHRS and CDR2 as YFSETQ. This CDR3 is CASGDRQGGEKLFF.

The chain recombines TRBV20-1 with TRBJ2-1; TCRdb's D call of TRBD2 is untestable without DNA. Per the germline V gene, CDR1 is DFQATT and CDR2 is SNEGSKA (reference sequence). The CDR3 consists of 17 residues. The CDR3 spells CSARGLNWTSWGNEQFF.

V gene TRBV27 combines with J gene TRBJ2-7. Per the germline V gene, CDR1 is MNHEY and CDR2 is SMNVEV (reference sequence). The CDR3 length is 13 residues. This chain's CDR3 is CASSLVSVYEQYF.

The V and J genes are TRBV20-1 and TRBJ2-1; TCRdb returns TRBD2, unconfirmable since there is no DNA. The CDR3 is made up of 11 amino acids. CDR1 is DFQATT and CDR2 is SNEGSKA in the germline V gene (reference sequence). The CDR3 loop reads CSARAGNEQFF.

The rearrangement links TRBV28 to TRBJ2-5; TCRdb reports TRBD1, a call that lacks DNA to check it against. CDR1 is MDHEN, CDR2 SYDVKM, per germline. The CDR3 covers 17 residues. CDR3 residues: CASSLPLGRGSSQTQYF.

The CDR3 sequence is CASSLNGGTYEQYF. The chain has TRBV5-1 and TRBJ2-7; with no DNA, the TCRdb D assignment of TRBD2 cannot be verified. The CDR3 sequence is 14 residues long. Germline V gene lookup returns CDR1 SGHRS and CDR2 YFSETQ.

The chain employs TRBV27 and TRBJ2-7; TCRdb indicates TRBD1, and absent DNA this call remains unverified. The CDR3 extends over 16 amino acids. Per the germline V gene, CDR1 is MNHEY and CDR2 is SMNVEV (reference sequence). CDR3: CASSLQSGAFSYEQYF.

The chain has TRBV20-1 and TRBJ2-3; the TRBD2 assignment by TCRdb is unverifiable without DNA. From germline, CDR1 is DFQATT and CDR2 SNEGSKA (reference sequence). The CDR3 covers 15 residues. The CDR3 sequence is CSAVLAGAHTDTQYF.